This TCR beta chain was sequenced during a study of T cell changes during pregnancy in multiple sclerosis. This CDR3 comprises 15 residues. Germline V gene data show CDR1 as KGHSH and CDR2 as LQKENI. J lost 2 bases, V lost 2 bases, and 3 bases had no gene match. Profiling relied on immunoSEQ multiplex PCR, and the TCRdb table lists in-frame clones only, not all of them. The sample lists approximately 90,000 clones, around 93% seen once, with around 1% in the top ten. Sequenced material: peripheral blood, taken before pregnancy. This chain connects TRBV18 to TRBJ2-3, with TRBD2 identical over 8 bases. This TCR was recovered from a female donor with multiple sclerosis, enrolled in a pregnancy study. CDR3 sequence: CASSPKRGSTDTQYF. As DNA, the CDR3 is TGTGCCAGCTCACCAAAGCGGGGGTCCACAGATACGCAGTATTTT.